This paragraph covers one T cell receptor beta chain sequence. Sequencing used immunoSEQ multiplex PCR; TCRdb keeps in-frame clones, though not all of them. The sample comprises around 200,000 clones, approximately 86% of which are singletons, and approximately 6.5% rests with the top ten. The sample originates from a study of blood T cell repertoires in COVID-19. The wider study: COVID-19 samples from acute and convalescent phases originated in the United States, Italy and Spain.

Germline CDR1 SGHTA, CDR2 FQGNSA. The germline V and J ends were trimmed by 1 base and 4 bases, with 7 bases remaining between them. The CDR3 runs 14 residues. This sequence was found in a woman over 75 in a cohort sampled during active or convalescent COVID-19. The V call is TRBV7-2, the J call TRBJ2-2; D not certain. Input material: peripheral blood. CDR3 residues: CASSLVPGTGELFF. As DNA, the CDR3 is TGTGCCAGCAGCTTAGTCCCAGGCACCGGGGAGCTGTTTTTT.